The clone carrying this TCR beta chain came up a few times. Its antigen is not known. Primers included in the PCR were 60 Vbeta and 13 Jbeta primers. TCRdb's table, derived via immunoSEQ multiplex PCR, lists solely in-frame clones and lacks some. The sample has 170,000 or so clones; about 80% are singletons. This entry comes from a study of cytomegalovirus exposure and HLA in healthy donors. General study results and limits: The authors reported that TCR beta sequences could predict HLA-A and HLA-B alleles. These predictions were accurate for most subjects in the first cohort.

V dropped 10 bases and J dropped 8 bases, with 6 bases sitting between them. The CDR3 has 9 amino acids. From germline, CDR1 is MNHNS and CDR2 SASEGT. The chain links TRBV6-1 to TRBJ1-5; D gene uncertain. The clonotype comes from a man in his thirties or forties in good health and CMV-seropositive. What was sequenced was PBMCs. CDR3 sequence: CAIHEPQHF. In nucleotides, the CDR3 is TGTGCCATACATGAGCCCCAGCATTTT.